The 10 T cell receptor beta chains listed next were all sequenced from one sample in a study of cytotoxic CD8 clonotypes in ibrutinib-treated CLL. Some clones are missing from TCRdb's copy, which holds only in-frame ones; the method was immunoSEQ multiplex PCR. The sample contains over 150,000 clones, about 72% of which appear only once. Source: PBMCs, taken after 24 months of ibrutinib treatment. The receptors stem from a human donor with chronic lymphocytic leukemia.

The chain carries TRBV5-1 and TRBJ2-5; no firm D call. This CDR3 spans 14 amino acids. Between the trimmed V and J ends, which lost 4 bases and 0 bases, there was a span of 10 bases. Germline V gene sequence: CDR1 SGHRS, CDR2 YFSETQ. The CDR3: CASSGATNQETQYF. In DNA, the CDR3 is TGCGCCAGCAGCGGTGCAACGAACCAAGAGACCCAGTACTTC. The whole variable domain, remainder taken from reference TRBV5-1 and TRBJ2-5, is KAGVTQTPRYLIKTRGQQVTLSCSPISGHRSVSWYQQTPGQGLQFLFEYFSETQRNKGNFPGRFSGRQFSNSRSEMNVSTLELGDSALYLCASSGATNQETQYFGPGTRLLVL.

This clone has a handful of counts. The chain joins TRBV25-1 to TRBJ2-1, with D uncertain. Germline V CDR1 and CDR2: MGHDK, SYGVNS. The CDR3 is 13 residues long. V was trimmed by 1 base and J by 2 bases, leaving 3 bases between them. The CDR3 loop is CASSESTYNEQFF. The CDR3 DNA follows: TGTGCCAGCAGTGAATCAACCTACAATGAGCAGTTCTTC.

The chain employs TRBV27 and TRBJ1-2, with D uncertain. CDR1 is MNHEY and CDR2 is SMNVEV in the germline V gene (reference sequence). The CDR3 runs to 16 residues. Trimming cost V 2 bases and J 3 bases, with 16 bases left between them. CDR3 sequence reads: CASSLSAGARYYGYTF. The CDR3 bases are TGTGCCAGCAGTTTAAGTGCGGGAGCCCGATACTATGGCTACACCTTC.

The J gene is TRBJ2-7, the V gene TRBV6-6, with D possibly TRBD2 on 5 matching bases. Germline CDR1 reads MNHNY; CDR2 reads SVGAGI (reference sequence). The CDR3 spans 15 residues. Trimming removed 0 bases from V and 5 bases from J, with 14 bases in between. Here the CDR3 reads CASSYSVLWENEQYF. The CDR3, as DNA: TGTGCCAGCAGTTACTCAGTTCTGTGGGAGAACGAGCAGTACTTC.

This clone was observed a handful of times. This chain connects TRBV28 to TRBJ1-2, with D possibly matching TRBD1 (6 bases). V was trimmed by 6 bases and J by 4 bases, leaving 15 bases between them. Germline V gene sequence: CDR1 MDHEN, CDR2 SYDVKM. The length of the CDR3 is 14 residues. The CDR3 protein is CASRGAPQGYGYTF. The CDR3 DNA follows: TGTGCCAGCAGGGGAGCCCCACAGGGCTATGGCTACACCTTC.

This chain connects TRBV27 to TRBJ2-7; TRBD2 aligns across 13 bases. Germline V CDR1 and CDR2: MNHEY, SMNVEV (reference sequence). Trimming cost V 0 bases and J 4 bases; bases outside gene matches: 3. The CDR3 covers 16 residues. The CDR3 bases are TGTGCCAGCAGTTTATCCGGGACTAGCGGGACTTACGAGCAGTACTTC. Encoded protein: CASSLSGTSGTYEQYF.

This chain links TRBV29-1 with TRBJ1-5; D is uncertain. The CDR3 extends over 14 amino acids. The V and J ends lost 4 bases and 7 bases respectively, with 17 bases between them. Germline loops: CDR1 SQVTM, CDR2 ANQGSEA. CDR3 nucleotide sequence: TGCAGCGTTGCTGAGGCCACCCCGAACCAGCCCCAGCATTTT. Encoded protein: CSVAEATPNQPQHF.

This clone turned up a few times. The chain is built from TRBV5-1 and TRBJ2-2; 9 bases agree with TRBD1. The CDR3 length is 15 residues. Per the germline V gene, CDR1 is SGHRS and CDR2 is YFSETQ. Trimming removed 1 base from V and 4 bases from J; junction bases left unmatched: 2. CDR3: CASSLPTGGTGELFF. CDR3 sequence (DNA): TGCGCCAGCAGCTTGCCGACAGGGGGCACCGGGGAGCTGTTTTTT.

This clone appeared once. Other DNA sequences in this sample translate to the same CDR3. The J gene is TRBJ2-7, the V gene TRBV4-1; tentative D call: TRBD1 (6 bases). The CDR3 is 14 residues long. The germline V gene has CDR1 MGHRA and CDR2 YSYEKL. The V gene lost 0 bases and the J gene lost 0 bases, with 6 bases spanning the gap. The CDR3: CASSQDRGSYEQYF. Written as DNA, the CDR3 is TGCGCCAGCAGCCAAGACAGGGGCTCCTACGAGCAGTACTTC.

CDR3 DNA: TGTGCCAGTAGTAAAAGACAGGGGGTTGACAATGAGCAGTTCTTC. It codes for CASSKRQGVDNEQFF. The chain recombines TRBV19 with TRBJ2-1, with 9 bases lining up with TRBD1. CDR3 length equals 15 residues. V dropped 4 bases and J dropped 5; count of bases not matched to a gene: 6. The germline CDR1 and CDR2 sequences are LNHDA and SQIVND (reference sequence).